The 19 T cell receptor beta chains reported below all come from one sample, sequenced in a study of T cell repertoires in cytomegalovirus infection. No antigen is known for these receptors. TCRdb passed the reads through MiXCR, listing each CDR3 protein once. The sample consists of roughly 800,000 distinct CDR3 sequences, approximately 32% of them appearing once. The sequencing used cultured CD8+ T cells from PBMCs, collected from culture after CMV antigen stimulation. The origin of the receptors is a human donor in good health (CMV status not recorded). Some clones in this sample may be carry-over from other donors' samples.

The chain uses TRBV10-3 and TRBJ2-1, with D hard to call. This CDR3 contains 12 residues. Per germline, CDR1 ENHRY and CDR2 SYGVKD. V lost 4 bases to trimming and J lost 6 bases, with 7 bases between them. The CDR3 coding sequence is TGTGCCATCAGTGTTCCGGGCAATGAGCAGTTCTTC. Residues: CAISVPGNEQFF.

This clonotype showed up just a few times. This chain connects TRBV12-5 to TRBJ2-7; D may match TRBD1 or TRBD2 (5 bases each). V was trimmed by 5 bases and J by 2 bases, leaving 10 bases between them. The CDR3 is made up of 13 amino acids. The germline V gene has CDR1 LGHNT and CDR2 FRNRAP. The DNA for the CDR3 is TGTGCTAGTGGTGTCGGGGCACCCTACGAGCAGTACTTC. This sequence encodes CASGVGAPYEQYF.

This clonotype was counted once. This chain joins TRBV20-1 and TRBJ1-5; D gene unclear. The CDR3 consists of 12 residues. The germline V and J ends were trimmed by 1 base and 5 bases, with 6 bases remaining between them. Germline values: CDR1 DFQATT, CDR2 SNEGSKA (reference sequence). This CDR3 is CSARVLDQPQHF. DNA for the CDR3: TGCAGTGCTAGAGTACTCGATCAGCCCCAGCATTTT.

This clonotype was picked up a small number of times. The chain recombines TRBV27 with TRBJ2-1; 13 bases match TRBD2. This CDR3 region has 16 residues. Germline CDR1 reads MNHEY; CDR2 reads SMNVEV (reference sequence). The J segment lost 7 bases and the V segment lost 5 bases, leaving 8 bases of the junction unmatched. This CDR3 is CASSLGLAGVSNEQFF. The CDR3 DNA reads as TGTGCCAGCAGTCTAGGACTAGCGGGGGTATCGAATGAGCAGTTCTTC.

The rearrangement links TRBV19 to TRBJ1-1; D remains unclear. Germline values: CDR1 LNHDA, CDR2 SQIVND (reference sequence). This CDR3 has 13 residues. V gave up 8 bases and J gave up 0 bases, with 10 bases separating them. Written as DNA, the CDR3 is TGTGCCAGTCACCGACACCTGAACACTGAAGCTTTCTTT. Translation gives CASHRHLNTEAFF.

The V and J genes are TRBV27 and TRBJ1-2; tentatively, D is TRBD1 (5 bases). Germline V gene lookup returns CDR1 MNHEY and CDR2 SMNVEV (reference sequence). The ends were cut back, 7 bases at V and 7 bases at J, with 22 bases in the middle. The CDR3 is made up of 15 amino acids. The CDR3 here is CASTSYAGDQGGYTF. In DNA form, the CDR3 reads TGTGCCAGCACCAGTTACGCTGGGGACCAGGGTGGCTACACCTTC.

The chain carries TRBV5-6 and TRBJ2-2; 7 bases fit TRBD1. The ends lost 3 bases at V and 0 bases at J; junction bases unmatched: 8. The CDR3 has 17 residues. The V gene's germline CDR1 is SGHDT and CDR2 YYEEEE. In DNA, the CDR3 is TGTGCCAGCAGCTCCTATACCGGGACAGCGAACACCGGGGAGCTGTTTTTT. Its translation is CASSSYTGTANTGELFF.

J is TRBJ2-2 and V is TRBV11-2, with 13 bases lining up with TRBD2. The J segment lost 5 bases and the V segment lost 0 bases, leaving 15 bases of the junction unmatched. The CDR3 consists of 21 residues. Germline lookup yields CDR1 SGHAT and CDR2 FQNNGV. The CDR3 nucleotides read TGTGCCAGCAGCTTAGAGGTGGGAAGACTAGCGGGGGGCCACCGTACCGGGGAGCTGTTTTTT. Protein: CASSLEVGRLAGGHRTGELFF.

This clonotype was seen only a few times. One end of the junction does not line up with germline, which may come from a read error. CDR3 sequence (DNA): TGTGCCACCAGCGGAGAACAGTGGAACACTGAAGCTTTCTTT. Translation: CATSGEQWNTEAFF. The V and J genes are TRBV15 and TRBJ1-1, with D unclear. The V gene's germline CDR1 is LNHNV and CDR2 YYDKDF (reference sequence). CDR3 length: 14 amino acids.

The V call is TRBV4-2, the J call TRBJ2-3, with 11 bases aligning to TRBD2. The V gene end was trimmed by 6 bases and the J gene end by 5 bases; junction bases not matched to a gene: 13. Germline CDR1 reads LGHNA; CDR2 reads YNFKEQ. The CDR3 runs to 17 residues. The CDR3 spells CASSLSTSGVIGDTQYF. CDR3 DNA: TGTGCCAGCAGTCTCTCGACTAGCGGGGTCATCGGAGATACGCAGTATTTT.

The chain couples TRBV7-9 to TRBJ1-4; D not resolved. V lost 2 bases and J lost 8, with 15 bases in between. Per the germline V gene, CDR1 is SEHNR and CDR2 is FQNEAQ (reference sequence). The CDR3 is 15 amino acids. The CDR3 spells CASSLKDTSQEKLFF. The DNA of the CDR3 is TGTGCCAGCAGCTTAAAAGACACCTCTCAGGAAAAACTGTTTTTT.

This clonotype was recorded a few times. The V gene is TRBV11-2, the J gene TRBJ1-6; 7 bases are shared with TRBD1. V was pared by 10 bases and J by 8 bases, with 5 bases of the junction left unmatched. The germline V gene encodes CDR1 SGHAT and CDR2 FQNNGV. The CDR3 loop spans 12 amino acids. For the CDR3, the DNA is TGTGCCAACGGGGACAGCTATTCACCCCTCCACTTT. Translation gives CANGDSYSPLHF.

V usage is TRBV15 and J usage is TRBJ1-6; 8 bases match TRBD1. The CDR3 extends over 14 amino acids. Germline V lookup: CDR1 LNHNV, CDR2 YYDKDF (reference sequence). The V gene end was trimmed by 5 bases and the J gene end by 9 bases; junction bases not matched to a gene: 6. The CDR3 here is CATSLGQGLSPLHF. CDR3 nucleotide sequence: TGTGCCACCAGCCTAGGACAGGGACTTTCACCCCTCCACTTT.

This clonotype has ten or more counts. CDR3: CASSLSPNYGYTF. As DNA, the CDR3 is TGTGCCAGCAGTTTATCACCGAACTATGGCTACACCTTC. V is TRBV12-3 or TRBV12-4 and J is TRBJ1-2; D uncertain. Trimming pared 2 bases from V and 2 bases from J, leaving 6 bases between. The CDR3 contains 13 residues.

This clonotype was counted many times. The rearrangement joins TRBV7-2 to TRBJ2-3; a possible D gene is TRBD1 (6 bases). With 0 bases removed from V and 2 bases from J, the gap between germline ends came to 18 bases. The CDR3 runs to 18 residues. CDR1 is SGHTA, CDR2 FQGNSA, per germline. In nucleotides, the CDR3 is TGTGCCAGCAGCTTAGCTACGGTCGTAGCAGGGGTCACAGATACGCAGTATTTT. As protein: CASSLATVVAGVTDTQYF.

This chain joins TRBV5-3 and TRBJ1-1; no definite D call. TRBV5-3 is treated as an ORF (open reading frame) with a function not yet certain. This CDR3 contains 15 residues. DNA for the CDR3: TGTGCGAGCAGCGGAGCGATGGCGATGAACACTGAAGCTTTCTTT. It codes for CASSGAMAMNTEAFF.

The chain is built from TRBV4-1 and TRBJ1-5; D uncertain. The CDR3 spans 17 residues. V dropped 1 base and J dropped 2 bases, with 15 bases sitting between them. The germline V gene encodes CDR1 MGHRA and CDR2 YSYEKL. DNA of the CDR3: TGCGCCAGCAGCCAAGTACCATATTTTGGAGGCAATCAGCCCCAGCATTTT. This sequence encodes CASSQVPYFGGNQPQHF.

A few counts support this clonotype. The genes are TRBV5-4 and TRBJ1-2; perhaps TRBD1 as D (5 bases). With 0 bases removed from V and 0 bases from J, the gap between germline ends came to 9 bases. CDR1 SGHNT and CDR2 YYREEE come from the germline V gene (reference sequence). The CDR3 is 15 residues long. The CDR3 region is CASSLGDPTNYGYTF. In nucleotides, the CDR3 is TGTGCCAGCAGCTTGGGGGACCCGACTAACTATGGCTACACCTTC.

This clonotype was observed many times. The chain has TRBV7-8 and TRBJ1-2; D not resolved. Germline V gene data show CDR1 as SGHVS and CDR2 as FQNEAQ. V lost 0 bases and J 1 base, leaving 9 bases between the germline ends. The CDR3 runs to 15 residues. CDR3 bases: TGTGCCAGCAGCTTAGCGTCGGCAAGTAACTATGGCTACACCTTC. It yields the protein CASSLASASNYGYTF.